The 23 T cell receptor beta chains below all came from one sample that was sequenced in a study of blood T cell repertoires in COVID-19 (TCRdb year 2020). The library was made by the immunoSEQ multiplex PCR assay. TCRdb holds this immuneACCESS table with in-frame rearrangements only. Some clones are missing; in checked studies, unresolved V genes explain under half, and the rest has no known cause. In all, the sample holds some 170,000 clones, and 80% of those were seen once. About 6% of the sample belongs to the ten largest clones. Sequenced sample: PBMCs or T cells enriched from blood (not recorded which). These receptors were obtained from a man aged 35-49 years who had recovered from COVID-19.

The CDR3 here is CASSEPGSDQPQHF. CDR3 DNA: TGTGCCAGCAGTGAACCAGGCTCGGATCAGCCCCAGCATTTT. This chain connects TRBV25-1 to TRBJ1-5; D remains ambiguous. The germline V gene has CDR1 MGHDK and CDR2 SYGVNS. Deletions cut 2 bases from V and 5 bases from J, with 10 bases between. This CDR3 is 14 amino acids long.

This sequence joins TRBV3-1 (or the pseudogene TRBV3-2) and TRBJ1-6; D is unclear. The V end was cut by 4 bases, the J end by 9 bases, with 16 bases between. This CDR3 contains 15 residues. The germline gives CDR1 LGHDT, CDR2 YNNKEL (reference sequence). Here the CDR3 DNA reads TGTGCCAGCAGCCCTACGGACGGGAGTGGTTCACCCCTCCACTTT. Translation: CASSPTDGSGSPLHF.

This sequence joins TRBV28 and TRBJ2-3, with TRBD2 identical over 8 bases. The germline V gene has CDR1 MDHEN and CDR2 SYDVKM. This CDR3 is 18 amino acids long. The junction had 14 bases not matched to a gene; V was cut back by 6 bases and J by 0 bases. CDR3 residues: CASSPVGGAYTSTDTQYF. The CDR3 DNA reads as TGTGCCAGCAGCCCAGTCGGGGGGGCATACACTAGCACAGATACGCAGTATTTT.

This rearrangement joins TRBV5-1 to TRBJ2-3; 15 bases line up with TRBD2. The CDR3 has 16 amino acids. V trimming: 4 bases; J trimming: 3 bases; junction bases outside the gene matches: 3. In germline, CDR1 is SGHRS, CDR2 YFSETQ. CDR3 bases: TGCGCCAGCAGCGGGACTAGCGGGGGGTTAACAGATACGCAGTATTTT. This encodes CASSGTSGGLTDTQYF.

The rearrangement joins TRBV5-8 to TRBJ1-6; maybe TRBD1 (6 bases). V was trimmed by 0 bases and J by 6 bases, leaving 16 bases between them. The CDR3 is 17 amino acids. Germline CDR1 reads SGHTS; CDR2 reads YDEGEE. The CDR3 protein is CASSLASRTDSNSPLHF. CDR3 sequence (DNA): TGTGCCAGCAGCTTGGCTTCCAGGACAGACAGTAATTCACCCCTCCACTTT.

The gene calls are TRBV18 and TRBJ2-3; 10 bases match TRBD2. Germline loops: CDR1 KGHSH, CDR2 LQKENI. The length of the CDR3 is 17 residues. V gave up 0 bases and J gave up 6 bases; unmatched junction bases: 9. CDR3 amino acids: CASSPPGLAGGLDTQYF. CDR3 coding DNA: TGTGCCAGCTCACCACCAGGTTTAGCGGGGGGCCTGGATACGCAGTATTTT.

The CDR3 loop reads CASSIGWSVNPKNIQYF. CDR3 in DNA: TGTGCCAGTAGTATAGGTTGGAGCGTCAACCCCAAAAACATTCAGTACTTC. The chain has TRBV19 and TRBJ2-4; D is undetermined. CDR1 is LNHDA, CDR2 SQIVND, per germline (reference sequence). The ends were cut back, 1 base at V and 2 bases at J, with 15 bases in the middle. CDR3 length equals 17 residues.

The chain is built from TRBV4-1 and TRBJ1-6; 7 bases fit TRBD1. CDR1 is MGHRA and CDR2 is YSYEKL in the germline V gene. The CDR3 is 16 amino acids. Losses at the gene ends were 0 bases for V and 3 bases for J; bases not matched to a gene: 2. CDR3 sequence reads: CASSQDPGGYNSPLHF. CDR3 nucleotides: TGCGCCAGCAGCCAAGACCCAGGGGGCTATAATTCACCCCTCCACTTT.

The J gene is TRBJ1-1, the V gene TRBV18; maybe TRBD1 (5 bases). The CDR3 sequence is 16 residues long. Germline V lookup: CDR1 KGHSH, CDR2 LQKENI. Trimming stripped 1 base from V and 1 base from J, with 13 bases between. The CDR3: CASSPRTQGGNTEAFF. The CDR3 region has the DNA TGTGCCAGCTCACCACGGACGCAGGGAGGGAACACTGAAGCTTTCTTT.

This chain uses TRBV29-1 with TRBJ1-1; unclear D gene. Germline V gene lookup returns CDR1 SQVTM and CDR2 ANQGSEA. The CDR3 runs 13 residues. V shed 7 bases and J shed 1 base, with 13 bases lying between them. The CDR3 reads CSATERANTEAFF. CDR3 coding DNA: TGCAGCGCCACCGAGAGGGCGAACACTGAAGCTTTCTTT.

CDR3 loop: CASSPTGNEQFF. In DNA, the CDR3 is TGTGCCAGCAGCCCGACAGGTAATGAGCAGTTCTTC. This chain joins TRBV7-3 and TRBJ2-1, with D possibly matching TRBD1 (6 bases). V dropped 5 bases and J dropped 7 bases, with 9 bases sitting between them. The germline V gene has CDR1 SGHTA and CDR2 FQGTGA. This CDR3 spans 12 amino acids.

CDR3 nucleotides: TGTGCCAGCAGCTTAACTAGGGAAAAAGCTTTCTTT. Residues: CASSLTREKAFF. The rearrangement links TRBV11-2 to TRBJ1-1, with unresolved D. Trimming stripped 2 bases from V and 9 bases from J, with 10 bases between. The CDR3 runs to 12 residues. Germline CDR1 SGHAT, CDR2 FQNNGV.

The chain has TRBV4-1 and TRBJ2-1; the match to TRBD2 covers 13 bases. Looked up from germline, CDR1 is MGHRA and CDR2 is YSYEKL. V shed 3 bases, J shed 5 bases, and the junction held 4 bases outside the gene matches. The length of the CDR3 is 16 residues. The CDR3 DNA reads as TGCGCCAGCAGCCAGGCGGGACTAGCGGGGAACAATGAGCAGTTCTTC. This sequence encodes CASSQAGLAGNNEQFF.

The rearrangement uses TRBV6-5 and TRBJ1-4; TRBD1 aligns across 7 bases. J was trimmed by 8 bases and V by 6 bases; bases with no gene match: 9. The CDR3 is 14 amino acids. Per the germline V gene, CDR1 is MNHEY and CDR2 is SVGAGI. Written as DNA, the CDR3 is TGTGCCAGCAGCGAGGGGGCGGGAAGCGAAAAACTGTTTTTT. Translating gives CASSEGAGSEKLFF.

CDR3 in DNA: TGTGCCAGCAGCCGCATGGCCGGGACAAGAACCGGGGAGCTGTTTTTT. Residues: CASSRMAGTRTGELFF. This sequence joins TRBV7-3 and TRBJ2-2, with D perhaps matching TRBD1 (6 bases). This CDR3 is 16 amino acids long. Per the germline V gene, CDR1 is SGHTA and CDR2 is FQGTGA. V dropped 5 bases and J dropped 5 bases, with 18 bases sitting between them.

The chain has TRBV19 and TRBJ1-1, with D possibly matching TRBD1 (6 bases). V was pared by 8 bases and J by 1 base, with 23 bases between. This CDR3 region has 17 residues. Germline V lookup: CDR1 LNHDA, CDR2 SQIVND (reference sequence). This CDR3 reads CASSNPGGAGWNTEAFF. The CDR3 region has the DNA TGTGCCAGTTCTAACCCGGGGGGGGCAGGGTGGAACACTGAAGCTTTCTTT. The full variable domain, rest sourced from reference TRBV19 and TRBJ1-1, is DGGITQSPKYLFRKEGQNVTLSCEQNLNHDAMYWYRQDPGQGLRLIYYSQIVNDFQKGDIAEGYSVSREKKESFPLTVTSAQKNPTAFYLCASSNPGGAGWNTEAFFGQGTRLTVV.

V gene TRBV18 combines with J gene TRBJ2-1, with D possibly matching TRBD1 (5 bases). V was cut by 6 bases and J by 5 bases, with 14 bases left in between. The CDR3 length is 14 residues. Germline lookup yields CDR1 KGHSH and CDR2 LQKENI. DNA for the CDR3: TGTGCCAGCTCTCCGGACATAAGCCACAATGAGCAGTTCTTC. Translated: CASSPDISHNEQFF.

The chain uses TRBV30 and TRBJ1-2, with 7 bases matching TRBD1. This CDR3 has 15 amino acids. Germline loops: CDR1 GTSNPN, CDR2 SVGIG (reference sequence). V lost 0 bases and J lost 4; bases outside the gene matches: 8. In DNA, the CDR3 is TGTGCCTGGAGTGTAGACCCGGGACAGCCCTATGGCTACACCTTC. Translation gives CAWSVDPGQPYGYTF.

The rearrangement uses TRBV5-1 and TRBJ1-2, with D perhaps TRBD1 (5 bases). Trimming removed 7 bases at V and 5 bases at J, with 12 bases between. CDR3 length: 12 residues. Per germline, CDR1 SGHRS and CDR2 YFSETQ. The CDR3 region has the DNA TGCGCCAGCCATCAGGGTTCTTATGGCTACACCTTC. This encodes CASHQGSYGYTF.

The V gene is TRBV6-1, the J gene TRBJ2-5; D is possibly TRBD1 (5 bases). Deletions cut 3 bases from V and 1 base from J, with 9 bases between. The CDR3 length is 14 residues. The V gene's germline CDR1 is MNHNS and CDR2 SASEGT. DNA for the CDR3: TGTGCCAGCAGTGAGACAAGGGGCCAAGAGACCCAGTACTTC. Its protein product is CASSETRGQETQYF.

V usage is TRBV18 and J usage is TRBJ2-2, with D possibly being TRBD2 (5 bases). The V end lost 4 bases, the J end lost 4 bases, and 16 bases lay between the germline ends. The CDR3 extends over 16 amino acids. Germline V gene lookup returns CDR1 KGHSH and CDR2 LQKENI. CDR3 in amino acids: CASSRPRDRGTGELFF. The CDR3 bases are TGTGCCAGCTCACGACCACGGGATCGCGGCACCGGGGAGCTGTTTTTT.

The gene calls are TRBV6-5 and TRBJ1-5; 8 positions agree with TRBD1. The length of the CDR3 is 15 residues. J gave up 2 bases and V 6 bases, and 6 bases lay outside the gene matches. CDR1 and CDR2 from the germline V gene are MNHEY and SVGAGI. The CDR3 DNA follows: TGTGCCAGCAGGCCCAGGGGGCCGGGCAATCAGCCCCAGCATTTT. Protein product: CASRPRGPGNQPQHF.

This chain joins TRBV5-1 and TRBJ1-1; maybe TRBD1 (6 bases). The CDR3 extends over 17 amino acids. Germline CDR1 reads SGHRS; CDR2 reads YFSETQ. Trimming took off 0 bases at V and 3 bases at J, with 18 bases between the two ends. The CDR3 DNA follows: TGCGCCAGCAGCTTGGCGCAGGGGTATATTAGGTACACTGAAGCTTTCTTT. Protein sequence: CASSLAQGYIRYTEAFF. Filled out from reference TRBV5-1 and TRBJ1-1, the complete variable domain reads KAGVTQTPRYLIKTRGQQVTLSCSPISGHRSVSWYQQTPGQGLQFLFEYFSETQRNKGNFPGRFSGRQFSNSRSEMNVSTLELGDSALYLCASSLAQGYIRYTEAFFGQGTRLTVV.